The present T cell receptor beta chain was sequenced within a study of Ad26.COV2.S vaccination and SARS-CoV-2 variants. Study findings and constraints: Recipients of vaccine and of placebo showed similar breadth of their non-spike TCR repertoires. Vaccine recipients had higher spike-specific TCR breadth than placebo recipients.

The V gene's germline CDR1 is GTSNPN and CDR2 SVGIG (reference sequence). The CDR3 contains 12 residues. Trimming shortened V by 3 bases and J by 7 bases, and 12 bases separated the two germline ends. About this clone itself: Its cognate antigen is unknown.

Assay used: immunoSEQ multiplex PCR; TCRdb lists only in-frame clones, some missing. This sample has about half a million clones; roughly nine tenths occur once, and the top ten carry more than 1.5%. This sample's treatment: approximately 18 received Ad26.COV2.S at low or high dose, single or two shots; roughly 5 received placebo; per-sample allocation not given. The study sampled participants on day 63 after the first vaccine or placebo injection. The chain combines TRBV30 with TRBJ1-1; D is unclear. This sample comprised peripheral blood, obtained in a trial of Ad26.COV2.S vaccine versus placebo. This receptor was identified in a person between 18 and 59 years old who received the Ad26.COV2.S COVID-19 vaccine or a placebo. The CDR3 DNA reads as TGTGCCTGGAGCGCCGCTGGGTATGAAGCTTTCTTT. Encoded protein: CAWSAAGYEAFF.